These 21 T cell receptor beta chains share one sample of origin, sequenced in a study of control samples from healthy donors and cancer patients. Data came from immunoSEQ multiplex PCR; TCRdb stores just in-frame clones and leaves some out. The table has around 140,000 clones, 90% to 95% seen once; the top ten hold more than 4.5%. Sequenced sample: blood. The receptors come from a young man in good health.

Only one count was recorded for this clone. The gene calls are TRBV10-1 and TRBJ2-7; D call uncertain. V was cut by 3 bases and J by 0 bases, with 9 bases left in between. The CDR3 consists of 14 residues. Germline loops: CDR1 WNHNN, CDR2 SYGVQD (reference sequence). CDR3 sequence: CASSDRTSSYEQYF. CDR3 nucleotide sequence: TGCGCCAGCAGTGACAGGACCTCCTCCTACGAGCAGTACTTC.

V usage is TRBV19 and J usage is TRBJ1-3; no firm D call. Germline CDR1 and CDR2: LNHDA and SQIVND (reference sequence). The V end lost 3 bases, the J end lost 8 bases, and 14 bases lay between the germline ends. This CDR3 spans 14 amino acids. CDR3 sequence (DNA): TGTGCCAGTAGTATGCAGGCTCGTTGGGACACCATATATTTT. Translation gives CASSMQARWDTIYF.

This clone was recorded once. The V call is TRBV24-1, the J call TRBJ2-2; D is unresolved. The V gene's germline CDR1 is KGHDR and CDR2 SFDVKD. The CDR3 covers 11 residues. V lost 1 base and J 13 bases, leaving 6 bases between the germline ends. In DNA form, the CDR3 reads TGTGCCACCAGTGATTTTGGTGGGCTGTTTTTT. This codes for CATSDFGGLFF.

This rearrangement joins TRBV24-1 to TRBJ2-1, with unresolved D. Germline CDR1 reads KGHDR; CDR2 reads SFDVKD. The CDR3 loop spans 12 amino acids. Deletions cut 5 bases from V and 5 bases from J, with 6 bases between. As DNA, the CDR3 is TGTGCCACCAGTGGGACCGACAATGAGCAGTTCTTC. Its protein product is CATSGTDNEQFF.

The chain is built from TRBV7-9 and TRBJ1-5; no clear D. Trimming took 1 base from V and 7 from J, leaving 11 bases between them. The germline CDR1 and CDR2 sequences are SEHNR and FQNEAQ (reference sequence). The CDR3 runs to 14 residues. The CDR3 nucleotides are TGTGCCAGCAGCTTAGTCGGGGATGGGCAGCCCCAGCATTTT. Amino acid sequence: CASSLVGDGQPQHF.

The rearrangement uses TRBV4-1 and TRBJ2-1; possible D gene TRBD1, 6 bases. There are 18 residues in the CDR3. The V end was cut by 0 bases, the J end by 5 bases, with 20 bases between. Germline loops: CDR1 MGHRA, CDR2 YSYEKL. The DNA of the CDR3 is TGCGCCAGCAGCCAAGACCGAGGGACATTCAGGGGCCACAATGAGCAGTTCTTC. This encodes CASSQDRGTFRGHNEQFF.

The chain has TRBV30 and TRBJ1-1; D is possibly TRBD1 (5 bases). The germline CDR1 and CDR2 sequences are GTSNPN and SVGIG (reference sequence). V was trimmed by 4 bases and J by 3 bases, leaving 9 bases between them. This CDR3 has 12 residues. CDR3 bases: TGTGCCTGGAACGCAGGGCACACTGAAGCTTTCTTT. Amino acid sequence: CAWNAGHTEAFF.

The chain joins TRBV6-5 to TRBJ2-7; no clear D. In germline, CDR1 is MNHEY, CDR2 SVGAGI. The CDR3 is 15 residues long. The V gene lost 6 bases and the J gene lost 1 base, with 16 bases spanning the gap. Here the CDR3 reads CASRADSRFSYEQYF. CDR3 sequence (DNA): TGTGCCAGCAGAGCCGACTCCCGATTTTCCTACGAGCAGTACTTC.

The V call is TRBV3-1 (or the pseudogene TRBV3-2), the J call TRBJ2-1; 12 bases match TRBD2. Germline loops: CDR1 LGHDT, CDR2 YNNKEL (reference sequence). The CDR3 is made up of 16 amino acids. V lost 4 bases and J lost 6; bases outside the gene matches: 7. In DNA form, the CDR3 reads TGTGCCAGCAGCCTGAGACTAGCGGGAGTAAGCAATGAGCAGTTCTTC. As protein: CASSLRLAGVSNEQFF.

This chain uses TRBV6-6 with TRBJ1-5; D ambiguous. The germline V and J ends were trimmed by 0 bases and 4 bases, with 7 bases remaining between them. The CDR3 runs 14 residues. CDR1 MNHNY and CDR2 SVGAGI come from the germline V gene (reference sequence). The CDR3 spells CASSYSGKNQPQHF. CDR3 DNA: TGTGCCAGCAGTTACTCTGGGAAAAATCAGCCCCAGCATTTT.

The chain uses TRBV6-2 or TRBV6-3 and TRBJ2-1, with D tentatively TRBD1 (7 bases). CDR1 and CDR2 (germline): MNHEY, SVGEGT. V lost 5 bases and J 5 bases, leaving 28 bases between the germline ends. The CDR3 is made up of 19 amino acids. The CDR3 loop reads CASSHRTGEIAEGNNEQFF. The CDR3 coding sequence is TGTGCCAGCAGTCATCGGACAGGAGAAATAGCGGAGGGCAACAATGAGCAGTTCTTC.

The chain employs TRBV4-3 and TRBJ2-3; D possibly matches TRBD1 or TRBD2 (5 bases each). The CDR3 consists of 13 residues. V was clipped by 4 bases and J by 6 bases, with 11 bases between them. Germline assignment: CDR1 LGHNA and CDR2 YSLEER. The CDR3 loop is CASSLFRGDTQYF. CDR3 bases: TGCGCCAGCAGCCTATTTCGGGGCGATACGCAGTATTTT.

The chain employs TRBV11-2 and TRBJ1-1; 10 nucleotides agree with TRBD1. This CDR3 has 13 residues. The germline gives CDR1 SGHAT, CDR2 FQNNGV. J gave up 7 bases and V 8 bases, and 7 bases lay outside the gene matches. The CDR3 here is CASGRTGGIEAFF. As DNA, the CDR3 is TGTGCCAGCGGAAGGACAGGGGGAATTGAAGCTTTCTTT.

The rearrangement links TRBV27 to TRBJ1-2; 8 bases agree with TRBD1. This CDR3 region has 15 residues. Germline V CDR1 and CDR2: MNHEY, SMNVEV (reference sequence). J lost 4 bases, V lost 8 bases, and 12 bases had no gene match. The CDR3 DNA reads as TGTGCCAGCCAAGGGAATAGACAGGGGTTCTATGGCTACACCTTC. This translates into CASQGNRQGFYGYTF.

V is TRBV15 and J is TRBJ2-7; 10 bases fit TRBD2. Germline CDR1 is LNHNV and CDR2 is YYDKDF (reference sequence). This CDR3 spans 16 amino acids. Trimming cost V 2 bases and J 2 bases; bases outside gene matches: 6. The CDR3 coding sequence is TGTGCCACCAGCAGACCACAGCGGGAGGGAACCTACGAGCAGTACTTC. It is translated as CATSRPQREGTYEQYF.

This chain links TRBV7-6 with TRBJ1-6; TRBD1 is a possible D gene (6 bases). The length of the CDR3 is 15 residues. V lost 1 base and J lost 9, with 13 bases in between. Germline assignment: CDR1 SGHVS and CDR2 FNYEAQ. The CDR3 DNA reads TGTGCCAGCAGCTTAGGAGGGGGGAAGGGTTCACCCCTCCACTTT. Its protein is CASSLGGGKGSPLHF.

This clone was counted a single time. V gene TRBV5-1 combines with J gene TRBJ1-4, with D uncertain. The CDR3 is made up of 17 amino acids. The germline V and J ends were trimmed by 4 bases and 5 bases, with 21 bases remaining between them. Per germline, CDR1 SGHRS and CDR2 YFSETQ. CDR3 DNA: TGCGCCAGCAGCGAAGACCGGGCCCCTAAGACAAATGAAAAACTGTTTTTT. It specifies CASSEDRAPKTNEKLFF.

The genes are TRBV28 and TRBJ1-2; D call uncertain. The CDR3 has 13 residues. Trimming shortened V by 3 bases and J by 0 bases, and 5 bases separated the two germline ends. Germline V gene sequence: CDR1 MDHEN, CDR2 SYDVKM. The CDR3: CASSFQSNYGYTF. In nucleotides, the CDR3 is TGTGCCAGCAGTTTCCAGTCTAACTATGGCTACACCTTC.

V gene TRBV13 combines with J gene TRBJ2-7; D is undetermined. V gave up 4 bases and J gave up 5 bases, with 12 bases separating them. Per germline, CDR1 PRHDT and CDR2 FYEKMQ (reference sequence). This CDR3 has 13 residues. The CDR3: CASSSRFLNEQYF. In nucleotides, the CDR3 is TGTGCCAGCAGCTCCCGTTTTCTTAACGAGCAGTACTTC. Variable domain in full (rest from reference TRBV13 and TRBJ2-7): AAGVIQSPRHLIKEKRETATLKCYPIPRHDTVYWYQQGPGQDPQFLISFYEKMQSDKGSIPDRFSAQQFSDYHSELNMSSLELGDSALYFCASSSRFLNEQYFGPGTRLTVT.

The CDR3, as DNA: TGTGCCATCAGTGACCCAGGGACCCAAGAGACCCAGTACTTC. Translating gives CAISDPGTQETQYF. The chain uses TRBV10-3 and TRBJ2-5; D may correspond to TRBD1 or TRBD2 (5 bases each). V was cut by 3 bases and J by 1 base, with 9 bases left in between. Germline V CDR1 and CDR2: ENHRY, SYGVKD. The CDR3 covers 14 residues.

In nucleotides, the CDR3 is TGTGCCTGGAGTGTAGGGACAGGGAACACTGAAGCTTTCTTT. Amino acid sequence: CAWSVGTGNTEAFF. This sequence joins TRBV30 and TRBJ1-1; 8 bases are a match to TRBD1. V was clipped by 0 bases and J by 1 base; unmatched bases: 1. The CDR3 runs 14 residues. The germline V gene has CDR1 GTSNPN and CDR2 SVGIG (reference sequence).